This TCR beta chain originates from a study of CD8 T cells in Susac syndrome (dated by TCRdb to the late 2010s). Concerning the study at large: The study used repertoire sequencing to test whether antigen drove CD8+ T cell activation and differentiation in Susac syndrome.

Reading the germline V gene gives CDR1 LGHNA and CDR2 YNFKEQ. The CDR3, cysteine through phenylalanine, is 15 amino acids long. Here the CDR3 DNA is all that survives: 45 bases in frame from base 1. A distance of 17 bases separates the germline ends of V and J, which lose 7 bases and 2 bases respectively. General conclusions and limits of the study: The study acknowledged that relatively few individuals were included in the TCR sequencing and HLA analysis.

RNA was extracted using the RNeasy kit, and about 0.45 to 1 ug of the RNA was reverse transcribed with random hexamers. The immunoSEQ multiplex PCR assay, which covers 54 Vbeta and 13 Jbeta segments, was used to amplify TCR beta CDR3 regions. To correct PCR amplification bias, a synthetic template baseline was used for both primer optimization and computational correction. The paper's data handling went like this. Reads were annotated to V, D and J genes per IMGT and analyzed with immunoSEQ Analyzer, keeping only productive sequences. Clonality was calculated as one minus the Shannon entropy normalized by log2 of the number of productive unique sequences. For each patient and control, public and private clones were evaluated within the 100 most prevalent clones. Clones were defined as Susac-specific if absent from the healthy and MS cohorts, from more than 900 published viral clones and from other ImmuneACCESS disease sequences. TCRdb reprocessing: public reads trimmed at Q25 with fastp, clones called with MiXCR, in-frame beta chains kept. Every CDR3 protein is listed once, alongside the most common genes and DNA of its rows. It is TCRdb's table, rather than the study itself, that gives the V and J calls and clone size. Present in this sample are under 350,000 distinct CDR3 sequences, 90% to 95% of which were seen just once. Over 0.05% of the sample is taken by the ten largest.

Peripheral blood CD8+ and CD4+ T cells from healthy donors, Susac syndrome patients and multiple sclerosis patients were profiled using high-throughput TCR beta sequencing. Treatment-naive patients with stable or active relapsing-remitting disease fulfilling revised McDonald criteria were used as multiple sclerosis controls. Bulk CD8+ and CD4+ T cells were purified by magnetic negative isolation, while CD8+ TEMRA cells were enriched using FACS. Blood was drawn into EDTA tubes, processed within 24 hours, and PBMCs were isolated by density gradient centrifugation. PBMCs intended for TCR sequencing were cryopreserved in liquid nitrogen and were subsequently thawed in a 37 degrees C water bath. Purity of sorted or isolated CD4+, CD8+ and CD8+ TEMRA cells was at least 90%. Turning to this clonotype: The clone's antigen remains unknown. It has no much larger one-base neighbor in the sample; base qualities were not kept.

Here the chain combines TRBV4-2 and TRBJ1-2; 6 matching bases give a weak D call of TRBD1. The specimen sequenced was CD4+ T cells from PBMCs. This clonotype was obtained from a human donor with multiple sclerosis. The base sequence is TGTGCCAGCACCACGGCCGGGGGCGAAAACTATGGCTACACCTTC. The resulting protein is CASTTAGGENYGYTF.